This record concerns one T cell receptor beta chain sequence. The source of the sample is a study of cytomegalovirus exposure and HLA in healthy donors. This CDR3 spans 15 amino acids. The V gene end was trimmed by 6 bases and the J gene end by 2 bases; junction bases not matched to a gene: 3. Germline V gives CDR1 SGHRS, CDR2 YFSETQ. PCR amplification relied on 60 Vbeta primers (plus 13 Jbeta primers). Only in-frame clones appear in the TCRdb table, and some are missing; sequencing was by immunoSEQ multiplex PCR. The sample contains about 120,000 clones, approximately 80% of which appear only once. Sequencing used PBMCs. The sequence was obtained from a man younger than 35 in good health and CMV-seropositive. V and J are TRBV5-1 and TRBJ2-2; TRBD1 matches 11 bases. The CDR3 is CASTGTGGNTGELFF. In nucleotides, the CDR3 is TGCGCCAGCACCGGGACAGGGGGAAACACCGGGGAGCTGTTTTTT.